Listed below are T cell receptor beta chains from one sample, sequenced in a study of OX40 agonist ivuxolimab in advanced cancers. Clones were read by immunoSEQ multiplex PCR, and TCRdb kept only the in-frame ones, dropping some. The sample lists around 120,000 clones, roughly nine tenths occurring once. The specimen comprised CD4+ or CD8+ T cells sorted from blood, sampled in a trial of the OX40 agonist ivuxolimab. These receptors originate from an adult with an advanced solid tumor such as melanoma, head and neck, liver or kidney cancer. Each CDR3 is given with its conserved first and last residue. D genes are given only for firm matches. Where a row states a size, it is once, few, many or the class of an expanded clone; other rows omit it.

D	J	V	size	DNA	CDR3
-	TRBJ1-5	TRBV30	-	TGTGCCTGGACCAGGGACAATCAGCCCCAGCATTTT	CAWTRDNQPQHF
TRBD1	TRBJ2-7	TRBV7-3	-	TGTGCCAGCAGCTCCCACAGGGGCGGTTACGAGCAGTACTTC	CASSSHRGGYEQYF
TRBD1	TRBJ2-7	TRBV18	-	TGTGCCAGCTCACCACCGGGACAGGGTACCTACGAGCAGTACTTC	CASSPPGQGTYEQYF
TRBD1	TRBJ2-1	TRBV5-1	-	TGCGCCAGCAGCTTGGTTCCCGGGACAGGGTATAATGAGCAGTTCTTC	CASSLVPGTGYNEQFF
-	TRBJ1-3	TRBV6-5	-	TGTGCCAGCAGAGGGCCCGGAAACACCATATATTTT	CASRGPGNTIYF
TRBD2	TRBJ2-3	TRBV6-5	-	TGTGCCAGCGTATCTAGCGGGGGGACAGATACGCAGTATTTT	CASVSSGGTDTQYF
TRBD2	TRBJ2-3	TRBV7-6	-	TGTGCCAGCAGCATAGCGGCGGGGGGCGCCACAGATACGCAGTATTTT	CASSIAAGGATDTQYF
TRBD1	TRBJ2-7	TRBV10-1	-	TGCGCCAGCAGCGGGGCAGGGGGCTCCTACGAGCAGTACTTC	CASSGAGGSYEQYF
TRBD1	TRBJ1-5	TRBV4-2	once	TGTGCCAGCAGCCAGGACAGGGGGCCCTTTTATTCCCAGCATTTT	CASSQDRGPFYSQHF
TRBD2	TRBJ2-5	TRBV19	-	TGTGCCAGTAGTTCGGGACTAGCGGGGACGGAGACCCAGTACTTC	CASSSGLAGTETQYF
TRBD1	TRBJ1-4	TRBV9	-	TGTGCCAGCAGCTTATCTGGACAGGTGAATGAAAAACTGTTTTTT	CASSLSGQVNEKLFF
TRBD1	TRBJ2-2	TRBV6-1	few	TGTGCCAGCAGGGAGTGGACAGGGAAAACGTTTTTT	CASREWTGKTFF
-	TRBJ1-2	TRBV7-2	-	TGTGCCAGCAGCTTATTAAAGGGTCCGGGCTACACCTTC	CASSLLKGPGYTF
-	TRBJ2-5	TRBV7-2	-	TGTGCCAGCAGCTCCGTCGTTGGGCGTGGGGGGCCAGGAGAGACCCAGTACTTC	CASSSVVGRGGPGETQYF
-	TRBJ1-1	TRBV18	-	TGTGCCAGCTCACGTCCGAGGGGCGCAGCTACTGAAGCTTTCTTT	CASSRPRGAATEAFF
-	TRBJ2-1	TRBV9	-	TGTGCCAGCAGCGTAGAGACCCAGATCCCGAATGAGCAGTTCTTC	CASSVETQIPNEQFF
-	TRBJ1-3	TRBV4-3	-	TGCGCCAGCAGCCAAGATAGGGCGAGGGGCCGAAACACCATATATTTT	CASSQDRARGRNTIYF
-	TRBJ1-2	TRBV18	-	TGTGCCAGCTCACCACAGGCGGTAGTCCCCTCTAACTATGGCTACACCTTC	CASSPQAVVPSNYGYTF
TRBD1	TRBJ1-6	TRBV4-3	-	TGCGCCAGCAGCCAAGGGGTACAGGGGAATTCACCCCTCCACTTT	CASSQGVQGNSPLHF
-	TRBJ1-1	TRBV7-9	once	TGTGCCAGCAGCTTACAGAACACTGAAGCTTTCTTT	CASSLQNTEAFF
TRBD1	TRBJ1-2	TRBV7-8	-	TGTGCCAGCAGCCTGTTGGGACAGGGGCTTGGCTATGGCTACACCTTC	CASSLLGQGLGYGYTF